A single T cell receptor (beta chain) is shown here with its context. There is no known antigen for this receptor. Per-base quality was not reported, and no clone a single base away is much larger than it. This record comes from a study of identical twins listed by TCRdb under 2016. With regard to the full study: TCR alpha and beta repertoires from monozygotic twins, unrelated adults of various ages and cord blood were deep-sequenced to test whether fetal clonotypes persist. To rule out contamination, replicate twin experiments were performed at different times with different library preparation protocols. Overall study results and their limits: Zero-insertion analyses could be partly confounded by invariant T cells such as MAIT and iNKT, although diverse VJ usage argued against such confounding for most clonotypes. Compared with coincidental sharing between unrelated individuals, an excess of low generation-probability sequences was observed among out-of-frame TCR alpha sequences shared between twins. Abundant cord blood beta clonotypes had fewer insertions, young adult naive repertoires showed a similar but weaker trend, and memory repertoires showed no such trend. Because the same donors could not be followed over many years, the conclusions relied on cross-sectional statistical analysis. In monozygotic twins, recombination models systematically underestimated out-of-frame TCR alpha sharing, but the models matched the sharing seen between unrelated individuals. In beta out-of-frame sequences, excess twin sharing was weaker, because having fewer shared sequences lowered the signal-to-noise ratio.

Only healthy Caucasian donors were included. Three pairs of female monozygotic twins, all aged about 18 to 29 years, made up the twin cohort. Peripheral blood mononuclear cells were used as the source from which RNA for TCR libraries was isolated. The germline V gene (reference sequence) yields SGHKS for CDR1 and YYEKEE for CDR2. The CDR3 holds 16 amino acids from the cysteine to the phenylalanine. Only CDR3 DNA remains: 48 bases, in frame from the first base. Trimming leaves V shorter by 0 bases and J shorter by 3 bases, with the junction holding 7 bases beyond the gene matches. Receptor libraries were prepared by 5' RACE. Sequencer: Illumina HiSeq 2000. A universal primer binding site was introduced by template switching, and a unique molecular identifier was present in the final cDNA, enabling accurate counting of TCR cDNA molecules. Specific primers in the conserved constant-segment region were used to synthesize first-strand cDNA for the TCR alpha and beta chains. To control for contamination, every cDNA library carried two barcodes: a SMART-Mk sample barcode plus Illumina barcodes. TruSeq adapter sequences, together with Illumina sample barcodes, were added in two successive PCR steps. Sequencing of the TCR alpha and beta cDNA libraries was done on the Illumina HiSeq platform using custom primers. Concerning the study's data processing: Unique molecular identifiers were extracted from raw reads with MiGEC, and CDR3 positions were determined with MiXCR. Recombination models were inferred per individual with the repgenHMM and IGoR tools using an EM algorithm. The tcR package in R was used for shared clonotype analysis, with sharing normalized by the product of cloneset sizes. Out-of-frame nonproductive sequences were analyzed to study raw recombination free of thymic and clonal selection effects. Clones were called with MiXCR by TCRdb after fastp trimmed the public reads at Q25, and only in-frame beta chains were retained. Under each unique CDR3 protein, matching rows form one entry showing the most common genes and DNA. TCRdb's processing, not the authors', yielded these V and J calls. This sample gives nearly 650,000 distinct CDR3 sequences in total; roughly 7.2% of them show up just once. The ten largest make up about 1.6% of the sample.

The data also belong to a second study, concerning yellow fever vaccine responses in identical twins. The second paper states: The authors reported that the T cell response to vaccination in identical twins appeared partly convergent and partly personalized. In the study, vaccine-responding T cell clones were precisely tracked in identical twins.

The V and J segments used are TRBV5-5 and TRBJ2-7; the junction holds 9 bases that match TRBD2. This TCR was sampled from a woman aged 18-29 years in good health. The sequenced sample was PBMCs. The CDR3 protein is CASSLDALAGSYEQYF. Here is the DNA: TGTGCCAGCAGCTTGGATGCCCTAGCGGGGAGCTACGAGCAGTACTTC.